The rows below give T cell receptor beta chains drawn from one sample of a study of radiotherapy plus CTLA-4 blockade in lung cancer. Only in-frame clones appear in the TCRdb table, and some are missing; sequencing was by immunoSEQ multiplex PCR. The top ten clones hold 2% to 2.5% of a sample with about 78,000 clones, approximately 83% of them seen once. Material: peripheral blood, obtained from a patient treated with radiotherapy plus ipilimumab. Source of these receptors: a human donor with non-small cell lung cancer who had a partial response to radiotherapy plus ipilimumab. Each CDR3 is given with its conserved first and last residue. D genes are given only for firm matches. The size entry is marked missing in some rows and otherwise reads once, few, many or a size class.

D: -; V: TRBV7-5; size: -; J: TRBJ2-7; DNA: TGTGTCAGAAGCCCTGGATCGTACAGGGACGAGGAGCAGTACTTC; CDR3: CVRSPGSYRDEEQYF
D: TRBD2; V: TRBV11-3; size: -; J: TRBJ2-3; DNA: TGTGCCAGCAGCTTAGGTCCGGGACTAGCGGGAGCAGGCACAGATACGCAGTATTTT; CDR3: CASSLGPGLAGAGTDTQYF
D: -; V: TRBV4-2; size: -; J: TRBJ2-7; DNA: TGTGCCAGCAGCCAAGATGGGACAAACGAGCAGTACTTC; CDR3: CASSQDGTNEQYF
D: TRBD2; V: TRBV30; size: -; J: TRBJ2-2; DNA: TGTGCCTGGAGTGTAGGGCTCCTAGCGGGCGTGAACACCGGGGAGCTGTTTTTT; CDR3: CAWSVGLLAGVNTGELFF
D: -; V: TRBV27; size: -; J: TRBJ2-2; DNA: TGTGCCAGTCGGAGGGTTGACACCGGGGAGCTGTTTTTT; CDR3: CASRRVDTGELFF
D: TRBD1; V: TRBV19; size: few; J: TRBJ1-2; DNA: TGTGCCAGTGGTATCTCCCCGGGACAGGGTAACTATGGCTACACCTTC; CDR3: CASGISPGQGNYGYTF
D: TRBD1; V: TRBV28; size: -; J: TRBJ1-6; DNA: TGTGCCAGCAGTTTAGGGGACAGGGTTTCACCCCTCCACTTT; CDR3: CASSLGDRVSPLHF
D: TRBD2; V: TRBV4-1; size: -; J: TRBJ2-5; DNA: TGCGCCAGCAGCCAAGGGGCGGGAGAAGGGGAGACCCAGTACTTC; CDR3: CASSQGAGEGETQYF
D: TRBD2; V: TRBV28; size: -; J: TRBJ2-1; DNA: TGTGCCAGCAGTTTATTTTGGTTCGGGAGTAGCGGGAGTAGCGATGAGCAGTTCTTC; CDR3: CASSLFWFGSSGSSDEQFF
D: -; V: TRBV4-1; size: few; J: TRBJ1-2; DNA: TGCGCCAGCAATCCAACCCTAGAGACAGGACGCTATGGCTACACCTTC; CDR3: CASNPTLETGRYGYTF
D: TRBD1; V: TRBV7-9; size: -; J: TRBJ1-2; DNA: TGTGCCAGCAGCCTATCGACAGGGCTTGGTGGCTACACCTTC; CDR3: CASSLSTGLGGYTF
D: -; V: TRBV19; size: -; J: TRBJ1-2; DNA: TGTGCCAGTAGTATAGAATTGTTGTATGGCAGAAACTATGGCTACACCTTC; CDR3: CASSIELLYGRNYGYTF
D: -; V: TRBV18; size: -; J: TRBJ2-5; DNA: TGTGCCAGCTCACCTAGTAGGGACTACCAAGAGACCCAGTACTTC; CDR3: CASSPSRDYQETQYF